These 26 T cell receptor beta chains came from one sample sequenced in a study of cytomegalovirus exposure and HLA in healthy donors. Assay: immunoSEQ multiplex PCR; the TCRdb copy retains only in-frame clones and omits some. The sample carries about 200,000 clones, around 86% recorded once. Sample: PBMCs. All receptors derive from a woman aged 18-29 years in good health and CMV-seropositive.

V gene TRBV5-6 combines with J gene TRBJ2-1; TRBD1 agrees at 7 bases. V dropped 0 bases and J dropped 6; count of bases not matched to a gene: 6. The germline V gene has CDR1 SGHDT and CDR2 YYEEEE. The CDR3 is made up of 15 amino acids. Here the CDR3 reads CASSLGVTGSNEQFF. CDR3 sequence (DNA): TGTGCCAGCAGCTTGGGGGTGACAGGGAGCAATGAGCAGTTCTTC. Drawing the rest from reference TRBV5-6 and TRBJ2-1, the complete variable domain is DAGVTQSPTHLIKTRGQQVTLRCSPKSGHDTVSWYQQALGQGPQFIFQYYEEEERQRGNFPDRFSGHQFPNYSSELNVNALLLGDSALYLCASSLGVTGSNEQFFGPGTRLTVL.

The rearrangement links TRBV5-6 to TRBJ2-7; D may be TRBD1 (5 bases). Germline CDR1 SGHDT, CDR2 YYEEEE. The CDR3 is 15 residues long. V lost 1 base and J lost 4, with 15 bases in between. The chain's CDR3 is CASSLRGGESYEQYF. CDR3 bases: TGTGCCAGCAGCTTGAGGGGTGGTGAATCATACGAGCAGTACTTC.

The genes are TRBV28 and TRBJ1-2; 9 bases are shared with TRBD1. The CDR3 runs 16 residues. Germline-derived CDR1 and CDR2 are MDHEN and SYDVKM. With 1 base clipped from V and 3 bases from J, the junction kept 6 bases outside the gene matches. The CDR3 reads CASSLLPTGGDYGYTF. CDR3 bases: TGTGCCAGCAGTTTATTGCCGACAGGGGGAGACTATGGCTACACCTTC.

This rearrangement joins TRBV7-9 to TRBJ1-5; tentative D call: TRBD1 (6 bases). This CDR3 is built from 16 residues. Germline CDR1 and CDR2: SEHNR and FQNEAQ (reference sequence). V lost 1 base to trimming and J lost 3 bases, with 13 bases between them. CDR3 residues: CASSLVAGVPNQPQHF. Written as DNA, the CDR3 is TGTGCCAGCAGCTTAGTGGCAGGGGTGCCCAATCAGCCCCAGCATTTT.

The rearrangement joins TRBV7-9 to TRBJ2-7, with D tentatively TRBD1 (5 bases). CDR1 and CDR2 from the germline V gene are SEHNR and FQNEAQ (reference sequence). The CDR3 covers 11 residues. The CDR3 sequence is CGIGASYEQYF. The CDR3 region has the DNA TGTGGAATTGGGGCTTCCTACGAGCAGTACTTC. Full variable domain (rest looked up from reference TRBV7-9 and TRBJ2-7): DTGVSQNPRHKITKRGQNVTFRCDPISEHNRLYWYRQTLGQGPEFLTYFQNEAQLEKSRLLSDRFSAERPKGSFSTLEIQRTEQGDSAMYLCGIGASYEQYFGPGTRLTVT.

The chain carries TRBV5-6 and TRBJ2-3, with 7 bases identical to TRBD2. There are 14 residues in the CDR3. Germline values: CDR1 SGHDT, CDR2 YYEEEE. Unmatched junction bases numbered 2, after V lost 4 bases and J lost 0 bases. The CDR3 sequence: CASSLRGSTDTQYF. The DNA of the CDR3 is TGTGCCAGCAGCCTGCGGGGGAGCACAGATACGCAGTATTTT.

The chain couples TRBV5-1 to TRBJ2-7, with TRBD2 matching over 8 bases. From germline, CDR1 is SGHRS and CDR2 YFSETQ. This CDR3 is 14 amino acids long. Germline trimming cut 3 bases from V and 0 bases from J; bases unmatched to any gene: 2. CDR3 DNA sequence: TGCGCCAGCAGCTCCAGCGGGAGCTCCTACGAGCAGTACTTC. Translated, it gives CASSSSGSSYEQYF. Full variable domain (outside the CDR3, taken from reference TRBV5-1 and TRBJ2-7): KAGVTQTPRYLIKTRGQQVTLSCSPISGHRSVSWYQQTPGQGLQFLFEYFSETQRNKGNFPGRFSGRQFSNSRSEMNVSTLELGDSALYLCASSSSGSSYEQYFGPGTRLTVT.

The chain combines TRBV27 with TRBJ1-2; 7 bases fit TRBD1. V trimming: 4 bases; J trimming: 3 bases; junction bases outside the gene matches: 2. The CDR3 sequence is 13 residues long. Germline V gene data show CDR1 as MNHEY and CDR2 as SMNVEV (reference sequence). CDR3 sequence (DNA): TGTGCCAGCAGTTACGACAGGGACTATGGCTACACCTTC. Translating it yields CASSYDRDYGYTF.

This chain links TRBV2 with TRBJ1-5; D is possibly TRBD1 (6 bases). Trimming removed 7 bases from V and 7 bases from J, with 17 bases in between. In germline, CDR1 is SNHLY, CDR2 FYNNEI. CDR3 length: 14 amino acids. The CDR3 DNA reads as TGTGCCAGCAACGAACAGGGCTTAGGACAGCCCCAGCATTTT. This translates into CASNEQGLGQPQHF.

The chain has TRBV11-2 and TRBJ2-7; D perhaps matches TRBD1 (5 bases). The CDR3 spans 13 residues. The V and J ends lost 1 base and 2 bases respectively, with 6 bases between them. Germline V CDR1 and CDR2: SGHAT, FQNNGV. The CDR3 region has the DNA TGTGCCAGCAGCTTAGGACAGACCTACGAGCAGTACTTC. This gives the protein CASSLGQTYEQYF. Full variable domain (rest looked up from reference TRBV11-2 and TRBJ2-7): EAGVAQSPRYKIIEKRQSVAFWCNPISGHATLYWYQQILGQGPKLLIQFQNNGVVDDSQLPKDRFSAERLKGVDSTLKIQPAKLEDSAVYLCASSLGQTYEQYFGPGTRLTVT.

The V and J genes are TRBV4-1 and TRBJ2-7, with TRBD2 identical over 7 bases. V lost 1 base to trimming and J lost 4 bases; unmatched junction nucleotides: 7. The CDR3 totals 15 residues. Germline assignment: CDR1 MGHRA and CDR2 YSYEKL. CDR3 protein: CASSQGPSGGYEQYF. CDR3 in DNA: TGCGCCAGCAGCCAAGGACCGTCCGGGGGGTACGAGCAGTACTTC.

The genes are TRBV12-5 and TRBJ2-7; 8 bases agree with TRBD1. V was pared by 2 bases and J by 2 bases, with 5 bases of the junction left unmatched. The germline CDR1 and CDR2 sequences are LGHNT and FRNRAP. The CDR3 spans 15 residues. In DNA form, the CDR3 reads TGTGCTAGTGGTTTGCTACAGGGGGAAGCCTACGAGCAGTACTTC. Encoded protein: CASGLLQGEAYEQYF. Variable domain in full (rest from reference TRBV12-5 and TRBJ2-7): DARVTQTPRHKVTEMGQEVTMRCQPILGHNTVFWYRQTMMQGLELLAYFRNRAPLDDSGMPKDRFSAEMPDATLATLKIQPSEPRDSAVYFCASGLLQGEAYEQYFGPGTRLTVT.

V is TRBV27 and J is TRBJ2-7; 9 bases map to TRBD2. In germline, CDR1 is MNHEY, CDR2 SMNVEV (reference sequence). The V and J ends lost 10 bases and 5 bases, in that order; junction bases with no gene match: 15. The CDR3 runs 15 residues. CDR3 in amino acids: CATRSSSGRIHEQYF. In DNA, the CDR3 is TGTGCCACCCGAAGTAGTAGCGGGAGAATCCACGAGCAGTACTTC.

This clone was seen many times. The chain joins TRBV19 to TRBJ1-1, with a possible D match to TRBD1 (5 bases). This CDR3 spans 11 amino acids. The germline CDR1 and CDR2 sequences are LNHDA and SQIVND (reference sequence). Trimming took off 10 bases at V and 7 bases at J, with 13 bases between the two ends. CDR3 region: CATPPGGEAFF. The CDR3 DNA reads as TGTGCCACCCCACCCGGGGGTGAAGCTTTCTTT. The entire variable domain, with the rest obtained from reference TRBV19 and TRBJ1-1, is as follows: DGGITQSPKYLFRKEGQNVTLSCEQNLNHDAMYWYRQDPGQGLRLIYYSQIVNDFQKGDIAEGYSVSREKKESFPLTVTSAQKNPTAFYLCATPPGGEAFFGQGTRLTVV.

Regarding this clone: An end of the junction does not agree with germline; a read error may underlie this. The V call is TRBV29-1, the J call TRBJ2-5; TRBD2 matches 16 bases. CDR1 is SQVTM and CDR2 is ANQGSEA in the germline V gene. This CDR3 has 12 amino acids. The CDR3 protein is CSAGTSGRAVNF. In DNA, the CDR3 is TGCAGCGCTGGGACTAGCGGGAGGGCCGTAAACTTC.

This chain links TRBV9 with TRBJ2-1; tentatively, D is TRBD2 (5 bases). Trimming shortened V by 4 bases and J by 0 bases, and 17 bases separated the two germline ends. The CDR3 runs 17 residues. CDR1 SGDLS and CDR2 YYNGEE come from the germline V gene. The CDR3: CASSPGLALSSYNEQFF. CDR3 DNA: TGTGCCAGCAGCCCAGGCTTAGCGCTCAGCTCCTACAATGAGCAGTTCTTC.

DNA of the CDR3: TGCGCCAGCAGCTCCCTCACTAGCGGGAGGGATAATGAGCAGTTCTTC. Translated, it gives CASSSLTSGRDNEQFF. The genes are TRBV4-1 and TRBJ2-1; 13 nucleotides match TRBD2. Germline V gene sequence: CDR1 MGHRA, CDR2 YSYEKL. CDR3 size: 16 residues. The V gene end was trimmed by 5 bases and the J gene end by 7 bases; junction bases not matched to a gene: 8.

The chain combines TRBV6-1 with TRBJ2-4, with 7 bases lining up with TRBD1. The CDR3 covers 15 residues. Germline assignment: CDR1 MNHNS and CDR2 SASEGT. Trimming at V came to 4 bases and at J to 8 bases, leaving 11 bases not matched to a gene. The CDR3 here is CASSGSYRGMDIQYF. The CDR3 DNA is TGTGCCAGCAGTGGTTCTTACAGGGGAATGGACATTCAGTACTTC.

This clone was seen just once. The genes are TRBV19 and TRBJ2-1; 7 nucleotides line up with TRBD2. This CDR3 is 14 amino acids long. Germline V gene sequence: CDR1 LNHDA, CDR2 SQIVND (reference sequence). Losses at the gene ends were 6 bases for V and 3 bases for J; bases not matched to a gene: 5. The CDR3 reads CASSLAAGYNEQFF. In nucleotides, the CDR3 is TGTGCCAGTAGCCTAGCGGCCGGCTACAATGAGCAGTTCTTC. Full variable domain (outside the CDR3, taken from reference TRBV19 and TRBJ2-1): DGGITQSPKYLFRKEGQNVTLSCEQNLNHDAMYWYRQDPGQGLRLIYYSQIVNDFQKGDIAEGYSVSREKKESFPLTVTSAQKNPTAFYLCASSLAAGYNEQFFGPGTRLTVL.

The DNA of the CDR3 is TGTGCCTGGACTTTTGGGGGGGTCGGTGAAGCTTTCTTT. The encoded protein is CAWTFGGVGEAFF. The rearrangement uses TRBV30 and TRBJ1-1; a weak D match, TRBD1 (5 bases). The CDR3 has 13 amino acids. The V gene's germline CDR1 is GTSNPN and CDR2 SVGIG (reference sequence). Trimming took 4 bases from V and 7 from J, leaving 16 bases between them.

The V and J genes are TRBV11-2 and TRBJ2-2, with D maybe TRBD1 (6 bases). Trimming took off 1 base at V and 5 bases at J, with 14 bases between the two ends. Germline V gene lookup returns CDR1 SGHAT and CDR2 FQNNGV. The CDR3 runs 16 residues. The CDR3: CASSLGGGRVTGELFF. CDR3 nucleotide sequence: TGTGCCAGCAGCTTAGGAGGGGGTCGGGTAACCGGGGAGCTGTTTTTT. Full variable domain (outside the CDR3, taken from reference TRBV11-2 and TRBJ2-2): EAGVAQSPRYKIIEKRQSVAFWCNPISGHATLYWYQQILGQGPKLLIQFQNNGVVDDSQLPKDRFSAERLKGVDSTLKIQPAKLEDSAVYLCASSLGGGRVTGELFFGEGSRLTVL.

The chain has TRBV2 and TRBJ2-6, with 8 bases that match TRBD1. The V gene's germline CDR1 is SNHLY and CDR2 FYNNEI. Trimming at V came to 5 bases and at J to 0 bases, leaving 9 bases not matched to a gene. The CDR3 runs 18 residues. CDR3: CASSPGQVFISGANVLTF. In DNA, the CDR3 is TGTGCCAGCAGTCCGGGACAGGTATTTATCTCTGGGGCCAACGTCCTGACTTTC.

The gene calls are TRBV6-5 and TRBJ1-2; maybe TRBD1 (5 bases). Trimming left V 2 bases short and J 7 bases short, with 5 bases between. This CDR3 has 11 residues. Germline CDR1 is MNHEY and CDR2 is SVGAGI. This CDR3 is CASSYQGGYTF. CDR3 DNA: TGTGCCAGCAGTTACCAGGGTGGCTACACCTTC.

The chain recombines TRBV9 with TRBJ2-7; tentatively, D is TRBD2 (5 bases). Per germline, CDR1 SGDLS and CDR2 YYNGEE. The CDR3 length is 14 residues. Trimming stripped 2 bases from V and 2 bases from J, with 11 bases between. The CDR3 here is CASSVDLAAYEQYF. CDR3 in DNA: TGTGCCAGCAGCGTGGACTTGGCGGCCTACGAGCAGTACTTC.

The chain couples TRBV7-8 to TRBJ1-3; TRBD1 might be the D (6 bases). CDR3 length equals 14 residues. V dropped 2 bases and J dropped 3 bases, with 8 bases sitting between them. Germline V gene data show CDR1 as SGHVS and CDR2 as FQNEAQ. The CDR3 region is CASSLRGYGNTIYF. Here the CDR3 DNA reads TGTGCCAGCAGCTTAAGGGGGTATGGAAACACCATATATTTT. Filled out from reference TRBV7-8 and TRBJ1-3, the complete variable domain reads GAGVSQSPRYKVAKRGQDVALRCDPISGHVSLFWYQQALGQGPEFLTYFQNEAQLDKSGLPSDRFFAERPEGSVSTLKIQRTQQEDSAVYLCASSLRGYGNTIYFGEGSWLTVV.

V is TRBV7-6 and J is TRBJ2-7; D not resolved. The CDR3 is 14 residues long. In germline, CDR1 is SGHVS, CDR2 FNYEAQ. Trimming shortened V by 2 bases and J by 2 bases, and 10 bases separated the two germline ends. CDR3 region: CASSLLRNTYEQYF. The CDR3 bases are TGTGCCAGCAGCTTACTCCGAAACACCTACGAGCAGTACTTC.